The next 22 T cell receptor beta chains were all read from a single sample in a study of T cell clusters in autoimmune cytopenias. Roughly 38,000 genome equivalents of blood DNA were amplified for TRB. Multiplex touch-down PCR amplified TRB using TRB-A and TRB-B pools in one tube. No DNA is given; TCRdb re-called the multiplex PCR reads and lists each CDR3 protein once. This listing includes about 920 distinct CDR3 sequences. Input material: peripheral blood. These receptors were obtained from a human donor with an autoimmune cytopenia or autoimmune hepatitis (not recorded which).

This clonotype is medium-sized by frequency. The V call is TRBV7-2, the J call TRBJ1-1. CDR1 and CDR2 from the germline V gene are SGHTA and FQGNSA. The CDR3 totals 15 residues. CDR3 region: CASSLYRQKNTEAFF. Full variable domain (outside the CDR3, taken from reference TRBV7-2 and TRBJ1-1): GAGVSQSPSNKVTEKGKDVELRCDPISGHTALYWYRQSLGQGLEFLIYFQGNSAPDKSGLPSDRFSAERTGGSVSTLTIQRTQQEDSAVYLCASSLYRQKNTEAFFGQGTRLTVV.

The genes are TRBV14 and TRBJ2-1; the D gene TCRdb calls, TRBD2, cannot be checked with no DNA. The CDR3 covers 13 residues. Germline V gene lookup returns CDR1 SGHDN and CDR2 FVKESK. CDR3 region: CASSQTSGGEQFF.

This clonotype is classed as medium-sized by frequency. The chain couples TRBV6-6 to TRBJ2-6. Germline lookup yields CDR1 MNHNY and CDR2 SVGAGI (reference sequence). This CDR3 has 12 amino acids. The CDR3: CASSYGANVLTF.

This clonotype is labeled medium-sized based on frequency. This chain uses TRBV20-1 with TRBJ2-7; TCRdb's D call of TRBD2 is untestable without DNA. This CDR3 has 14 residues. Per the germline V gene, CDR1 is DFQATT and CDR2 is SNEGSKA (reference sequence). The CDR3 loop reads CSAHDLGLAYEQYF.

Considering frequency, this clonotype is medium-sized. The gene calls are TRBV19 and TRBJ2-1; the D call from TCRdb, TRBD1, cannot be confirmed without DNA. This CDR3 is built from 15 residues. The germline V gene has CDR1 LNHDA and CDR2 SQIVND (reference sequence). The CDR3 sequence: CASSISGSGYNEQFF.

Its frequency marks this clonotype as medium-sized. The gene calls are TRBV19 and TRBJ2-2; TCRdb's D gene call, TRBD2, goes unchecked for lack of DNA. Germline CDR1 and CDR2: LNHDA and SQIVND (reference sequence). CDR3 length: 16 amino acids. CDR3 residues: CASRRTSGVLTGELFF.

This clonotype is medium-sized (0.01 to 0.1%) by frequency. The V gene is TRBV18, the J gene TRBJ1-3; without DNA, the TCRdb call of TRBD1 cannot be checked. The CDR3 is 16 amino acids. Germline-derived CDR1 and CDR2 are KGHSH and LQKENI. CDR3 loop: CASSLTGPPAGNTIYF.

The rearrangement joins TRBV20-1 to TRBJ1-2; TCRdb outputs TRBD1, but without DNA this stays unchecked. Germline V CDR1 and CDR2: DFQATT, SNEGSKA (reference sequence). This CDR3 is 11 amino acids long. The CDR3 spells CSASGGNGYTF.

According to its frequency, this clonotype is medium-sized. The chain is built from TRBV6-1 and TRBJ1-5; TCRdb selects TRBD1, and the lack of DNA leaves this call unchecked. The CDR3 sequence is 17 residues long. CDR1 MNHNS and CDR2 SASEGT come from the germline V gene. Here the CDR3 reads CASASRSGTDYNQPQHF.

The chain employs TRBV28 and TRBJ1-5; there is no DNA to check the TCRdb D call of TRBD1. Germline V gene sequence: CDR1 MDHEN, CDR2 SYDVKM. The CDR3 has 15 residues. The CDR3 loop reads CASRGQGATYQPQHF.

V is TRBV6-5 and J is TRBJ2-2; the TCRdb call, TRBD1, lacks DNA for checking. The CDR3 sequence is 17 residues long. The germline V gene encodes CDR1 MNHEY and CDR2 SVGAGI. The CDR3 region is CASSYSLRGGSTGELFF.

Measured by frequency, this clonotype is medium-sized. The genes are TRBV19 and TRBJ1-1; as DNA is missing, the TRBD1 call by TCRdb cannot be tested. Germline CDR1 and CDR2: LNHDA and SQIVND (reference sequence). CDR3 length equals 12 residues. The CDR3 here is CASRGTNTEAFF.

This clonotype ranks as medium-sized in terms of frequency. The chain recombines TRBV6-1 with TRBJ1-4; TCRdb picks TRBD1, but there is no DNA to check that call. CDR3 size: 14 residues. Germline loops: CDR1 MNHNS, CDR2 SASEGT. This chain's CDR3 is CASRWTATNEKLFF.

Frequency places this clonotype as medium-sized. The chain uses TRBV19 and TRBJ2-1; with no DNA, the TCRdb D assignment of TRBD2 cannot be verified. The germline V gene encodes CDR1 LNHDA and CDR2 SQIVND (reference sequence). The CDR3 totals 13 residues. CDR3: CASSPGLLYEQFF.

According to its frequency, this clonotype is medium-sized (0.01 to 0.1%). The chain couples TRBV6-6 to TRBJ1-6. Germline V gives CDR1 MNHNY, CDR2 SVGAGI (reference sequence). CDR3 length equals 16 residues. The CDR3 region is CASSYFLQLDNSPLHF.

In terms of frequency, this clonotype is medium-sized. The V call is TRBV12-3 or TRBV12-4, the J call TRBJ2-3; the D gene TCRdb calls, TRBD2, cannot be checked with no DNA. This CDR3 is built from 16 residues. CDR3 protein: CASSPRWDYSTDTQYF.

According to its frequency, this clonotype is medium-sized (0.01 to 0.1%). The CDR3 reads CASSPPNRVQSTDTQYF. The chain recombines TRBV18 with TRBJ2-3; without DNA, the TCRdb call of TRBD1 cannot be checked. Germline assignment: CDR1 KGHSH and CDR2 LQKENI. The CDR3 contains 17 residues.

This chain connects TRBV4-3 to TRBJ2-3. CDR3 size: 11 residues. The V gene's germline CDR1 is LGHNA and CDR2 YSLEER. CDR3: CASSHSGTQYF.

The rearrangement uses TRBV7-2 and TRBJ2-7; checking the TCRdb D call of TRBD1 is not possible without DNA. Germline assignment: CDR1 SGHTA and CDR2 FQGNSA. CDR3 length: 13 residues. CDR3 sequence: CASSLGTLYEQYF. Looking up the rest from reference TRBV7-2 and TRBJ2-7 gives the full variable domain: GAGVSQSPSNKVTEKGKDVELRCDPISGHTALYWYRQSLGQGLEFLIYFQGNSAPDKSGLPSDRFSAERTGGSVSTLTIQRTQQEDSAVYLCASSLGTLYEQYFGPGTRLTVT.

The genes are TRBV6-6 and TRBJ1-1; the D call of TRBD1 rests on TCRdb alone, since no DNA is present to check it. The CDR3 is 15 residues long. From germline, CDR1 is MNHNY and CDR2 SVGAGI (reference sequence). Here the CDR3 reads CANRLTPGGYTEAFF.

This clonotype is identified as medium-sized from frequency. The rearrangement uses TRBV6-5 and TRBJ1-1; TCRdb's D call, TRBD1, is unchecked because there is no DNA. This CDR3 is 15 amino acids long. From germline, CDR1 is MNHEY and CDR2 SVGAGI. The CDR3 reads CASRLTPGGYTEAFF.

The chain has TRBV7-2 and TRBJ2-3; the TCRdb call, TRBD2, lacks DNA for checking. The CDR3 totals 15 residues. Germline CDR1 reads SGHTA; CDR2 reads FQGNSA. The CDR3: CASSLGGGSTDTRYF.